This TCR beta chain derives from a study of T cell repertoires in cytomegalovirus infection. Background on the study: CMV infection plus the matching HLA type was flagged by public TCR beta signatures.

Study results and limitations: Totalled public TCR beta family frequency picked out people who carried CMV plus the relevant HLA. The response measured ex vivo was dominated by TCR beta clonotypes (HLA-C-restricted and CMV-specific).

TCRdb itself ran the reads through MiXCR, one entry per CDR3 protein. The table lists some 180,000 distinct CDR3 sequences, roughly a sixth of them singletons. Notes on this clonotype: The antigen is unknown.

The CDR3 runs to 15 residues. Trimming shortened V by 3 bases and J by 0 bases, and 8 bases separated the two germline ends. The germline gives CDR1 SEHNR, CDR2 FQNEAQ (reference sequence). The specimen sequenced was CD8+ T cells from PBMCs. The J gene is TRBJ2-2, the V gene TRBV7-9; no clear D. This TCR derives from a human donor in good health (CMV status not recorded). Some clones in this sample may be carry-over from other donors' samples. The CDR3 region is CASSFWATNTGELFF. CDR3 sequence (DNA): TGTGCCAGCAGCTTTTGGGCTACGAACACCGGGGAGCTGTTTTTT.